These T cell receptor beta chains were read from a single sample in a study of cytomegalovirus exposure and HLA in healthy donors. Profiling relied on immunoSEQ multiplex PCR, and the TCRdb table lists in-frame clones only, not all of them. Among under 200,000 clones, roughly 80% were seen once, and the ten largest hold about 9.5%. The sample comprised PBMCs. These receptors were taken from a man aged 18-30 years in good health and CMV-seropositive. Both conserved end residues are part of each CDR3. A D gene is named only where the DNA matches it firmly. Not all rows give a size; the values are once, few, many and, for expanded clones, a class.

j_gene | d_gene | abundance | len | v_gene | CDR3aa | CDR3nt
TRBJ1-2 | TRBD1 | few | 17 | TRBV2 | CASSKARDRLPNYGYTF | TGTGCCAGCAGTAAGGCTCGGGACAGGTTACCTAACTATGGCTACACCTTC
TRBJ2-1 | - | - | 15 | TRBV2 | CASISYPTSYNEQFF | TGTGCCAGCATTTCGTACCCGACTTCTTACAATGAGCAGTTCTTC
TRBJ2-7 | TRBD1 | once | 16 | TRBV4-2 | CASSQDRGTASYEQYF | TGTGCCAGCAGCCAAGATCGAGGGACAGCCTCCTACGAGCAGTACTTC
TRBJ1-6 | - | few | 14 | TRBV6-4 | CASSADSDNSPLHF | TGTGCCAGCAGTGCTGACAGCGATAATTCACCCCTCCACTTT
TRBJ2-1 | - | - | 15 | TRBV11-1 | CASSWGVSSYNEQFF | TGTGCCAGCAGCTGGGGGGTGAGCTCCTACAATGAGCAGTTCTTC
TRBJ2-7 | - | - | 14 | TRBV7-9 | CSSSAPGGRYEQYF | TGTTCCAGCAGTGCCCCCGGGGGGCGCTACGAGCAGTACTTC
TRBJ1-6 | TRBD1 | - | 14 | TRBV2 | CASKDRGHNSPLHF | TGTGCCAGCAAGGACAGGGGGCATAATTCACCCCTCCACTTT
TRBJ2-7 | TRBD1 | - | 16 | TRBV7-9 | CASSLPRTGRLYEQYF | TGTGCCAGCAGCCTCCCCCGGACAGGGCGACTCTACGAGCAGTACTTC
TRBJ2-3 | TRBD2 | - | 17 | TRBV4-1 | CASSQNLAGGGGDTQYF | TGCGCCAGCAGCCAGAATCTAGCGGGGGGGGGCGGCGATACGCAGTATTTT
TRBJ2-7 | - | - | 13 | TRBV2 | CASSAVTWFEQYF | TGTGCCAGCAGTGCCGTGACTTGGTTCGAGCAGTACTTC
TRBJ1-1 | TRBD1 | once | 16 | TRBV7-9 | CASSLATGGANTEAFF | TGTGCCAGCAGCTTAGCGACAGGGGGCGCGAACACTGAAGCTTTCTTT
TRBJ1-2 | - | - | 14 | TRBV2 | CASSGGGSNYGYTF | TGTGCCAGCAGTGGAGGGGGATCTAACTATGGCTACACCTTC
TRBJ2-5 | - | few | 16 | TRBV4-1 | CASSPGGRSYQETQYF | TGCGCCAGCAGCCCTGGAGGCAGGAGTTACCAAGAGACCCAGTACTTC
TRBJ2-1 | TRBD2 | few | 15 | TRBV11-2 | CASSLSGSSYNEQFF | TGTGCCAGCAGCCTCAGCGGGAGCTCCTACAATGAGCAGTTCTTC
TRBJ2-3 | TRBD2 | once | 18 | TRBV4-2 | CASSQATLSGGARNTQYF | TGTGCCAGCAGCCAAGCAACCCTAAGCGGGGGGGCGAGGAACACGCAGTATTTT
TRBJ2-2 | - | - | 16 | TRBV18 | CASSNQGSKNTGELFF | TGTGCCAGCTCAAATCAGGGGTCGAAAAACACCGGGGAGCTGTTTTTT
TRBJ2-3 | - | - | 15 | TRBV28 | CASSPPQGYTDTQYF | TGTGCCAGCAGTCCGCCCCAGGGATACACAGATACGCAGTATTTT
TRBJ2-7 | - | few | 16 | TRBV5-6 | CASSLRGARLRYEQYF | TGTGCCAGCAGCCTCCGGGGGGCTAGGCTTCGCTACGAGCAGTACTTC
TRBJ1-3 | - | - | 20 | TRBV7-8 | CASSHPREGGGVSPGNTIYF | TGTGCCAGCAGCCACCCCAGGGAGGGAGGGGGTGTGAGTCCTGGAAACACCATATATTTT
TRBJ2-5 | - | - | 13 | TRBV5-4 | CASSFRSLRTQYF | TGTGCCAGCAGCTTCAGGTCACTTCGGACCCAGTACTTC
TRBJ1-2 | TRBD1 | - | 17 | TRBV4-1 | CASRKLSGTGLSYGYTF | TGCGCCAGCAGGAAGCTTTCCGGGACAGGGTTGAGCTATGGCTACACCTTC
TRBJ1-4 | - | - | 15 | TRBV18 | CASSPSGLGSEKLFF | TGTGCCAGCTCACCTTCAGGGTTGGGGTCAGAAAAACTGTTTTTT
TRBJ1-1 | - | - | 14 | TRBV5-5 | CASSFPIEGTEAFF | TGTGCCAGCAGCTTTCCGATTGAGGGCACTGAAGCTTTCTTT
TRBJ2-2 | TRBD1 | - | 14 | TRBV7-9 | CASSLGQGIGELFF | TGTGCCAGCAGCTTAGGACAGGGGATCGGGGAGCTGTTTTTT
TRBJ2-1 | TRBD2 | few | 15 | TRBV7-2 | CASSLEGLAGVEQFF | TGTGCCAGCAGCTTAGAGGGACTAGCGGGGGTTGAGCAGTTCTTC
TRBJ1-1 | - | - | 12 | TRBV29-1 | CSVGSGVTEAFF | TGCAGCGTTGGATCAGGGGTGACTGAAGCTTTCTTT
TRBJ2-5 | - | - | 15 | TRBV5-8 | CASSPGSRGRETQYF | TGTGCCAGCAGCCCGGGCAGCCGGGGTCGGGAGACCCAGTACTTC
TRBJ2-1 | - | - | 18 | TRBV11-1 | CASSLSMVRGKSYNEQFF | TGTGCCAGCAGCTTGAGTATGGTCCGCGGGAAAAGCTACAATGAGCAGTTCTTC
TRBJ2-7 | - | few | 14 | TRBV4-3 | CASSQELGGSEQYF | TGCGCCAGCAGCCAAGAACTAGGAGGGTCCGAGCAGTACTTC
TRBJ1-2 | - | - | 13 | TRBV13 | CASSYAGSPGYTF | TGTGCCAGCAGCTATGCCGGGTCTCCCGGCTACACCTTC
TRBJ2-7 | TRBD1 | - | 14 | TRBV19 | CASSNNRGSYEQYF | TGTGCCAGTAGTAACAACAGGGGCTCCTACGAGCAGTACTTC
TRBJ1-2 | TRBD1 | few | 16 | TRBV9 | CASSEGQGRVDYGYTF | TGTGCCAGCAGCGAGGGACAGGGTAGGGTCGACTATGGCTACACCTTC
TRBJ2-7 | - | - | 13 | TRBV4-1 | CASSQDRGTEQYF | TGCGCCAGCAGCCAAGATCGGGGGACCGAGCAGTACTTC
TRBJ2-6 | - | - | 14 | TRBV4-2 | CASSPPSGANGLTF | TGTGCCAGCAGCCCGCCCTCTGGGGCCAACGGCCTGACTTTC
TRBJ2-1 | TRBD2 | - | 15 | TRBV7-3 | CASSSNSGGAGEQFF | TGTGCCAGCAGCTCTAATAGCGGGGGGGCTGGTGAGCAGTTCTTC
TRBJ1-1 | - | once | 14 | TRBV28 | CASSPTGVNTEAFF | TGTGCCAGCAGTCCGACTGGAGTGAACACTGAAGCTTTCTTT
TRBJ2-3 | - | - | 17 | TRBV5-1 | CASSLDPLRGSTDTQYF | TGCGCCAGCAGCTTGGACCCCCTACGGGGGAGCACAGATACGCAGTATTTT
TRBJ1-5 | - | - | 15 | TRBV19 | CASSIEGLSNQPQHF | TGTGCCAGTAGTATAGAGGGCTTAAGCAATCAGCCCCAGCATTTT
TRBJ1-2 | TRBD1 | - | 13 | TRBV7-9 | CSSSHETGNGYTF | TGTTCCAGCAGCCATGAGACAGGGAATGGCTACACCTTC
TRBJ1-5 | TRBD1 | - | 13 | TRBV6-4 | CASSPDRGEPQHF | TGTGCCAGCAGTCCGGACAGGGGAGAGCCCCAGCATTTT
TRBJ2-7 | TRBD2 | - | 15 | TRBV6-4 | CASSSLAGGLYEQYF | TGTGCCAGCAGTTCTCTAGCGGGAGGGTTGTACGAGCAGTACTTC
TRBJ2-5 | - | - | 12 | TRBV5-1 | CASSLARETQYF | TGCGCCAGCAGCTTGGCCCGGGAGACCCAGTACTTC
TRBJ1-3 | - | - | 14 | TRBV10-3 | CAINDPISGNTIYF | TGTGCCATCAACGATCCTATCTCTGGAAACACCATATATTTT
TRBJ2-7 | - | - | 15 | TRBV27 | CASSLSDSWPYEQYF | TGTGCCAGCAGTTTATCCGACAGTTGGCCCTACGAGCAGTACTTC